The 21 T cell receptor beta chains reported below all come from one sample, sequenced in a study of T-cell memory formation after mild COVID-19. TCRdb redid the calling of the 5' RACE reads with MiXCR, one entry per CDR3 protein. The sample holds about 500,000 distinct CDR3 sequences, over 20% seen once. Sample: PBMCs or a T cell subset sorted from them (not recorded which). These receptors were obtained from an adult woman who had mild COVID-19 (a few samples of this study predate the infection). Cell type and time point are not known.

This rearrangement joins TRBV3-1 to TRBJ2-7; D uncertain. Trimming pared 4 bases from V and 0 bases from J, leaving 13 bases between. The CDR3 has 15 amino acids. Germline loops: CDR1 LGHDT, CDR2 YNNKEL (reference sequence). The CDR3 sequence is CASSLGQLLSYEQYF. The CDR3 bases are TGTGCCAGCAGCCTAGGTCAGTTACTCTCCTACGAGCAGTACTTC.

In this sample, this clonotype turned up a few times. The chain couples TRBV18 to TRBJ2-1; D is ambiguous. V was pared by 4 bases and J by 12 bases, with 13 bases between. The CDR3 runs to 12 residues. Germline V gives CDR1 KGHSH, CDR2 LQKENI. The CDR3 is CASSLGQLGQFF. The CDR3 coding sequence is TGTGCCAGCTCACTAGGGCAACTCGGGCAGTTCTTC. The entire variable domain, with the rest obtained from reference TRBV18 and TRBJ2-1, is as follows: NAGVMQNPRHLVRRRGQEARLRCSPMKGHSHVYWYRQLPEEGLKFMVYLQKENIIDESGMPKERFSAEFPKEGPSILRIQQVVRGDSAAYFCASSLGQLGQFFGPGTRLTVL.

This chain connects TRBV19 to TRBJ2-3, with D perhaps TRBD1 (6 bases). The CDR3 contains 15 residues. Deletions cut 5 bases from V and 2 bases from J, with 14 bases between. Germline V gene lookup returns CDR1 LNHDA and CDR2 SQIVND (reference sequence). The CDR3 sequence: CASSDRGQHTDTQYF. The CDR3 DNA reads as TGTGCCAGTAGTGATAGAGGACAGCACACAGATACGCAGTATTTT.

The chain employs TRBV5-1 and TRBJ2-1, with 8 bases matching TRBD2. V lost 0 bases to trimming and J lost 8 bases; unmatched junction nucleotides: 10. The CDR3 is 16 amino acids. Per the germline V gene, CDR1 is SGHRS and CDR2 is YFSETQ. In DNA, the CDR3 is TGCGCCAGCAGCTTGGCAGTTAGCGGGGACTTCTATGAGCAGTTCTTC. Translating it yields CASSLAVSGDFYEQFF. Combining the CDR3 with reference TRBV5-1 and TRBJ2-1 gives the whole variable domain KAGVTQTPRYLIKTRGQQVTLSCSPISGHRSVSWYQQTPGQGLQFLFEYFSETQRNKGNFPGRFSGRQFSNSRSEMNVSTLELGDSALYLCASSLAVSGDFYEQFFGPGTRLTVL.

This clonotype turned up a few times. The chain uses TRBV7-9 and TRBJ2-2; 7 nucleotides agree with TRBD1. CDR1 and CDR2 (germline): SEHNR, FQNEAQ (reference sequence). The CDR3 extends over 17 amino acids. J lost 0 bases, V lost 4 bases, and 8 bases had no gene match. This CDR3 is CASSSPSGTANTGELFF. In DNA, the CDR3 is TGTGCCAGCAGCTCACCCTCCGGGACAGCGAACACCGGGGAGCTGTTTTTT.

This clonotype was recorded a few times. The chain is built from TRBV29-1 and TRBJ2-7, with 11 nucleotides matching TRBD1. This CDR3 has 15 residues. Per germline, CDR1 SQVTM and CDR2 ANQGSEA. The J segment lost 4 bases and the V segment lost 1 base, leaving 6 bases of the junction unmatched. In nucleotides, the CDR3 is TGCAGCGTTGAAGTGGCTGGGACAGGGGGATACGAGCAGTACTTC. This sequence encodes CSVEVAGTGGYEQYF.

V and J are TRBV15 and TRBJ1-1; 8 nucleotides align to TRBD1. The V gene's germline CDR1 is LNHNV and CDR2 YYDKDF (reference sequence). This CDR3 is built from 11 residues. After removal of 8 bases from V and 5 bases from J, the junction contained 1 base not matched to a gene. CDR3 protein: CATQGATEAFF. CDR3 nucleotide sequence: TGTGCCACCCAGGGGGCGACTGAAGCTTTCTTT.

This clonotype was detected a few times. The chain recombines TRBV12-3 or TRBV12-4 with TRBJ1-1; D is undetermined. Trimming stripped 6 bases from V and 9 bases from J, with 11 bases between. CDR3 length: 11 residues. This chain's CDR3 is CASSQTNQAFF. CDR3 nucleotides: TGTGCCAGCAGCCAAACGAACCAAGCTTTCTTT.

The V and J genes are TRBV5-4 and TRBJ2-7, with 8 bases matching TRBD2. The V gene end was trimmed by 0 bases and the J gene end by 4 bases; junction bases not matched to a gene: 6. From germline, CDR1 is SGHNT and CDR2 YYREEE (reference sequence). The CDR3 spans 15 residues. CDR3 in amino acids: CASSLGSGSRYEQYF. DNA of the CDR3: TGTGCCAGCAGCTTGGGGAGCGGGAGCAGGTACGAGCAGTACTTC.

The genes are TRBV12-3 or TRBV12-4 and TRBJ2-3, with TRBD2 as a possible D gene (6 bases). Trimming pared 5 bases from V and 4 bases from J, leaving 13 bases between. This CDR3 is built from 14 residues. CDR3 bases: TGTGCCAGCAGTAGGAGCGGAGGGGCAGATACGCAGTATTTT. This gives the protein CASSRSGGADTQYF.

This clonotype turned up a few times. V gene TRBV20-1 combines with J gene TRBJ2-7; 8 nucleotides match TRBD2. The CDR3 loop spans 15 amino acids. The V segment lost 6 bases and the J segment 2 bases; nucleotides outside the gene matches: 12. Germline CDR1 reads DFQATT; CDR2 reads SNEGSKA (reference sequence). CDR3 region: CSAPLGRESTYEQYF. In nucleotides, the CDR3 is TGCAGTGCACCCCTCGGGAGGGAGAGCACCTACGAGCAGTACTTC.

This clonotype was picked up a small number of times. The chain employs TRBV7-2 and TRBJ2-2, with TRBD2 identical over 11 bases. The CDR3 has 17 amino acids. Germline V CDR1 and CDR2: SGHTA, FQGNSA. The ends lost 1 base at V and 4 bases at J; junction bases unmatched: 5. The chain's CDR3 is CASSLGLLAGVTGELFF. The CDR3 DNA reads as TGTGCCAGCAGCTTAGGGTTACTAGCGGGAGTCACCGGGGAGCTGTTTTTT. Full variable domain (rest looked up from reference TRBV7-2 and TRBJ2-2): GAGVSQSPSNKVTEKGKDVELRCDPISGHTALYWYRQSLGQGLEFLIYFQGNSAPDKSGLPSDRFSAERTGGSVSTLTIQRTQQEDSAVYLCASSLGLLAGVTGELFFGEGSRLTVL.

This clonotype was detected a few times. At one boundary the junction diverges from the germline segment, which might be a read error. The chain couples TRBV10-3 to TRBJ2-7; 15 nucleotides align to TRBD2. Germline CDR1 and CDR2: ENHRY and SYGVKD. This CDR3 is built from 15 residues. The CDR3 here is CAVSEGLAGGYEQYF. The CDR3 DNA reads as TGTGCCGTCAGTGAGGGACTAGCGGGAGGTTACGAGCAGTACTTC.

V usage is TRBV13 and J usage is TRBJ1-2, with D maybe TRBD1 (5 bases). Germline-derived CDR1 and CDR2 are PRHDT and FYEKMQ (reference sequence). This CDR3 has 14 amino acids. Trimming removed 4 bases from V and 2 bases from J, with 11 bases in between. CDR3 DNA sequence: TGTGCCAGCAGCTCCCGGTCAGGGAACTATGGCTACACCTTC. Translated: CASSSRSGNYGYTF.

The sample holds a few counts of this clonotype. V usage is TRBV20-1 and J usage is TRBJ2-3, with 7 bases aligning to TRBD2. The CDR3 runs 16 residues. The germline V gene has CDR1 DFQATT and CDR2 SNEGSKA (reference sequence). Trimming removed 3 bases from V and 4 bases from J; junction bases left unmatched: 13. The CDR3 nucleotides read TGCAGTGCTAGCCCCCTCAGGCGGGAGATCGCAGATACGCAGTATTTT. The encoded protein is CSASPLRREIADTQYF.

This clonotype has just a few counts. The chain is built from TRBV7-9 and TRBJ1-4; D is ambiguous. Trimming cost V 5 bases and J 5 bases, with 6 bases left between them. This CDR3 has 12 residues. Germline V gene lookup returns CDR1 SEHNR and CDR2 FQNEAQ (reference sequence). Written as DNA, the CDR3 is TGTGCCAGCAGCGCATTAAATGAAAAACTGTTTTTT. This translates into CASSALNEKLFF.

This clonotype was seen a handful of times. The chain joins TRBV24-1 to TRBJ2-7, with a possible D match to TRBD2 (5 bases). Deletions cut 0 bases from V and 4 bases from J, with 12 bases between. Per germline, CDR1 KGHDR and CDR2 SFDVKD. CDR3 length equals 15 residues. The CDR3 spells CATSDLLGGQYEQYF. The CDR3 DNA sequence: TGTGCCACCAGTGATTTGCTTGGCGGGCAGTACGAGCAGTACTTC.

The chain links TRBV3-1 to TRBJ2-1, with D possibly TRBD2 on 5 matching bases. The CDR3 totals 16 residues. Germline V gene lookup returns CDR1 LGHDT and CDR2 YNNKEL (reference sequence). V shed 1 base and J shed 4 bases, with 14 bases lying between them. CDR3 protein: CASSQAAESSYNEQFF. CDR3 nucleotide sequence: TGTGCCAGCAGCCAAGCAGCGGAAAGCTCTTACAATGAGCAGTTCTTC.

This clonotype has a count of ten or more. The chain carries TRBV4-1 and TRBJ2-5, with a weak D call TRBD2 (6 bases). Germline CDR1 MGHRA, CDR2 YSYEKL. The CDR3 contains 14 residues. V dropped 4 bases and J dropped 5 bases, with 14 bases sitting between them. The DNA for the CDR3 is TGCGCCAGCAGCCGGGTCGCGGGGCCGGAGACCCAGTACTTC. Its translation is CASSRVAGPETQYF.

This clonotype was seen a handful of times. In nucleotides, the CDR3 is TGCGCCAGCAGCTTGGCCCGGGTCGGGAATAATTCACCCCTCCACTTT. This gives the protein CASSLARVGNNSPLHF. The chain couples TRBV5-1 to TRBJ1-6; D not resolved. V dropped 0 bases and J dropped 5 bases, with 12 bases sitting between them. The CDR3 runs to 16 residues. The germline gives CDR1 SGHRS, CDR2 YFSETQ.

The chain couples TRBV11-2 to TRBJ2-1; D possibly corresponds to TRBD1 (5 bases). The V end lost 9 bases, the J end lost 0 bases, and 9 bases lay between the germline ends. CDR3 size: 13 residues. Germline V gives CDR1 SGHAT, CDR2 FQNNGV. CDR3 protein: CASDRSSYNEQFF. Written as DNA, the CDR3 is TGTGCCAGTGACAGAAGCTCCTACAATGAGCAGTTCTTC.